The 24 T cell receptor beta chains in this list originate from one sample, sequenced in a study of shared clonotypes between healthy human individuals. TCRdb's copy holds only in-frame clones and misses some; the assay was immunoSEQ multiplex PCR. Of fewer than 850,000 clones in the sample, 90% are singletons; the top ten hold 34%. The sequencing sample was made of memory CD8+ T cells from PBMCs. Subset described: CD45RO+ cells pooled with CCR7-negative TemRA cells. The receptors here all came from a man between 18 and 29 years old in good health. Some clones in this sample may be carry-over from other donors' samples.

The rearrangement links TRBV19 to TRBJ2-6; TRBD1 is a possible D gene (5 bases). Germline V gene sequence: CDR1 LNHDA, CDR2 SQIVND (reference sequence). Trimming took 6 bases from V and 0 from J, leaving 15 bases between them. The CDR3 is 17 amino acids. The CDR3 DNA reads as TGTGCCAGTAGCCTATACCCACAGGTCTCTGGGGCCAACGTCCTGACTTTC. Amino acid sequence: CASSLYPQVSGANVLTF.

The DNA of the CDR3 is TGTGCCAGCGGACGGCTATCCTACGAGCAGTACTTC. As protein: CASGRLSYEQYF. The chain couples TRBV28 to TRBJ2-7; D uncertain. This CDR3 has 12 amino acids. The V and J ends lost 8 bases and 1 base respectively, with 9 bases between them. Germline V gene data show CDR1 as MDHEN and CDR2 as SYDVKM.

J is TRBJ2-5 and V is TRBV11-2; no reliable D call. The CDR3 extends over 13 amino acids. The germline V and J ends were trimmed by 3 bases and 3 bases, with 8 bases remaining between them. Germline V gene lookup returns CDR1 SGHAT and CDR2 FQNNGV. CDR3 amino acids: CASSFDQKETQYF. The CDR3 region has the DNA TGTGCCAGCAGCTTTGATCAAAAAGAGACCCAGTACTTC.

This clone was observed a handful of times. In DNA, the CDR3 is TGCAGGGGGACTGAAGCTTTCTTT. Translation: CRGTEAFF. The chain has TRBV20-1 and TRBJ1-1; D uncertain. The CDR3 extends over 8 amino acids. Germline V gives CDR1 DFQATT, CDR2 SNEGSKA (reference sequence).

In DNA form, the CDR3 reads TGTGCCAGCAGCTACGACCGGTCCAGCCTCGGGGGACACGAGCAGTACTTC. Translated, it gives CASSYDRSSLGGHEQYF. J is TRBJ2-7 and V is TRBV5-6; D perhaps matches TRBD2 (6 bases). CDR3 size: 17 residues. From germline, CDR1 is SGHDT and CDR2 YYEEEE. Trimming took 3 bases from V and 5 from J, leaving 24 bases between them.

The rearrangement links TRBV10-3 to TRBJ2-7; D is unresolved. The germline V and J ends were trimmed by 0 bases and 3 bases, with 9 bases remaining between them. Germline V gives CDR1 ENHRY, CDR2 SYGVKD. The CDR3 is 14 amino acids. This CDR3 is CAISESNGDYEQYF. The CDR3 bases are TGTGCCATCAGTGAGTCGAACGGCGACTACGAGCAGTACTTC.

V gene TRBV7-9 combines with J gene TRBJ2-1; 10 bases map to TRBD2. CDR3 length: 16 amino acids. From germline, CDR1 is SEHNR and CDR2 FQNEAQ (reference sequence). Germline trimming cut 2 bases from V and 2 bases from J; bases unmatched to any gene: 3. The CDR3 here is CASSLSLAGPYNEQFF. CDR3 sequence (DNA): TGTGCCAGCAGCTTATCACTAGCGGGACCCTACAATGAGCAGTTCTTC.

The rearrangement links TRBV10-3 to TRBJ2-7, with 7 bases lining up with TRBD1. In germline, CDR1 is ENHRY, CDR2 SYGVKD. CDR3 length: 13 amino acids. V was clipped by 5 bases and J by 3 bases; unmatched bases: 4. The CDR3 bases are TGTGCCATCAGTTGGGACAGATACTACGAGCAGTACTTC. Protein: CAISWDRYYEQYF.

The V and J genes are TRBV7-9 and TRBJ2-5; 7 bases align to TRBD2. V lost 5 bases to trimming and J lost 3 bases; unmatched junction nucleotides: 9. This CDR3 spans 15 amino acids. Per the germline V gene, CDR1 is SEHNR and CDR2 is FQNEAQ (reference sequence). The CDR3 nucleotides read TGTGCCAGCAGCCAGTGGGGGGAGGGGAAAGAGACCCAGTACTTC. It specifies CASSQWGEGKETQYF.

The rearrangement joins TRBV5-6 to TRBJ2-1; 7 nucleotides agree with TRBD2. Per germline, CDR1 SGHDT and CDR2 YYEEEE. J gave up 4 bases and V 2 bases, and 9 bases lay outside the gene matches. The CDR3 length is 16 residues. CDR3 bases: TGTGCCAGCAGCTTCCCAGGGAGGGCCAGGTACAATGAGCAGTTCTTC. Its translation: CASSFPGRARYNEQFF. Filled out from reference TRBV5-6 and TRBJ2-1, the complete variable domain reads DAGVTQSPTHLIKTRGQQVTLRCSPKSGHDTVSWYQQALGQGPQFIFQYYEEEERQRGNFPDRFSGHQFPNYSSELNVNALLLGDSALYLCASSFPGRARYNEQFFGPGTRLTVL.

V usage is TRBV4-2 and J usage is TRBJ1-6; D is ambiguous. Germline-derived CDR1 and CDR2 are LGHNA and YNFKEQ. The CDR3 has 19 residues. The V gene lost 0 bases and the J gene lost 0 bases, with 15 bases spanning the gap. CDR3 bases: TGTGCCAGCAGCCAAGATAGGGCAGGACGAAGCTCCTATAATTCACCCCTCCACTTT. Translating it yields CASSQDRAGRSSYNSPLHF.

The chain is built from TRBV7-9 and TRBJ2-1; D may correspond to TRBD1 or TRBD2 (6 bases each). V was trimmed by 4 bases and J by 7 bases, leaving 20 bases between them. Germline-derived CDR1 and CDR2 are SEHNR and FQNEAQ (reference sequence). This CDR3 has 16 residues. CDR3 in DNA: TGTGCCAGCAGCTCAGTTCGACTAGGGGGTTCAAATGAGCAGTTCTTC. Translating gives CASSSVRLGGSNEQFF.

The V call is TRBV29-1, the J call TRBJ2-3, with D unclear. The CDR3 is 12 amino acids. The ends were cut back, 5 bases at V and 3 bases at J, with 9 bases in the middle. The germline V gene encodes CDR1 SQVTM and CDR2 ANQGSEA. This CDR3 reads CSVFGSTDTQYF. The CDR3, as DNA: TGCAGCGTTTTCGGGTCTACAGATACGCAGTATTTT.

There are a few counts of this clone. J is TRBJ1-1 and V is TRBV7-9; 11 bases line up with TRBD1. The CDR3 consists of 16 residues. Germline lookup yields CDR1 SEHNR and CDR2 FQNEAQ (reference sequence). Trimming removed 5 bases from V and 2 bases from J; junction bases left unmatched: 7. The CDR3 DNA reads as TGTGCCAGCAGCCTGCGGACAGGGGGCGAAAACACTGAAGCTTTCTTT. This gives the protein CASSLRTGGENTEAFF.

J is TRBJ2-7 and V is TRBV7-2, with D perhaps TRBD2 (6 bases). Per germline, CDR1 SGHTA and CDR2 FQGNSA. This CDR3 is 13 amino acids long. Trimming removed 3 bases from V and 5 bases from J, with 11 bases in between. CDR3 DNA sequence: TGTGCCAGCAGCTTTACGGGAGTCAACGAGCAGTACTTC. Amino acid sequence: CASSFTGVNEQYF.

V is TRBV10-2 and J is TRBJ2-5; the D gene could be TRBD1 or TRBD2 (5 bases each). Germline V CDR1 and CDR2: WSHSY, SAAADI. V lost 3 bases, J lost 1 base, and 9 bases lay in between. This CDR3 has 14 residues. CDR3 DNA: TGCGCCAGCAGTGAAGGGGAGAGCCAAGAGACCCAGTACTTC. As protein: CASSEGESQETQYF.

As DNA, the CDR3 is TGCGCCAGCAGCCTACGGGACAAATACGAGCAGTACTTC. It is translated as CASSLRDKYEQYF. V and J are TRBV4-1 and TRBJ2-7, with D tentatively TRBD1 (6 bases). Germline CDR1 reads MGHRA; CDR2 reads YSYEKL. The CDR3 is 13 amino acids. V shed 4 bases and J shed 4 bases, with 11 bases lying between them.

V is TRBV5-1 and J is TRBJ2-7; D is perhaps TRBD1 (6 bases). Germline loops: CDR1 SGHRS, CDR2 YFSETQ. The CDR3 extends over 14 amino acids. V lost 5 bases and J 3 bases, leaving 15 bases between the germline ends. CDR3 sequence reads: CASRGQGINYEQYF. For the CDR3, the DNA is TGCGCCAGCAGAGGGCAGGGGATTAACTACGAGCAGTACTTC. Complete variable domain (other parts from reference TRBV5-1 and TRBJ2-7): KAGVTQTPRYLIKTRGQQVTLSCSPISGHRSVSWYQQTPGQGLQFLFEYFSETQRNKGNFPGRFSGRQFSNSRSEMNVSTLELGDSALYLCASRGQGINYEQYFGPGTRLTVT.

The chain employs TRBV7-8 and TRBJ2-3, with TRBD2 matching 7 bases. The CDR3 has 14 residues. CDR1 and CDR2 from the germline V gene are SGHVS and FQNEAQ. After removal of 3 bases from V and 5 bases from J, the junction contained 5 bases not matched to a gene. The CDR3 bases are TGTGCCAGCAGCTTCTACCGGGAGGAAGATACGCAGTATTTT. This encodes CASSFYREEDTQYF.

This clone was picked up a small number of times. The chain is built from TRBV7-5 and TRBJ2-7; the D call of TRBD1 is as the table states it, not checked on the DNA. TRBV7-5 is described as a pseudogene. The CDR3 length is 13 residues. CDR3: CARSLGRPYEQYF. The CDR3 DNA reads TGTGCCAGAAGCTTAGGCAGGCCCTACGAGCAGTACTTC.

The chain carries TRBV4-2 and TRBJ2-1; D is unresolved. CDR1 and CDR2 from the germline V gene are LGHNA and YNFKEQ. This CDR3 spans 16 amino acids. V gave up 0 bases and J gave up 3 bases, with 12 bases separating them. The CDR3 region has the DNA TGTGCCAGCAGCCAAGATCGAAGAAGTTACTACAATGAGCAGTTCTTC. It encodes CASSQDRRSYYNEQFF.

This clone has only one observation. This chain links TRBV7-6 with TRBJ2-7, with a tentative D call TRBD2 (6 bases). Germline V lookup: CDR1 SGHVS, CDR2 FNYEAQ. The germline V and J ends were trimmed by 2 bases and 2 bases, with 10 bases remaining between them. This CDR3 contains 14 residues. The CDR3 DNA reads TGTGCCAGCAGCTTAAGGCTAGCGACCTACGAGCAGTACTTC. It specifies CASSLRLATYEQYF.

CDR3 sequence: CASSSHTGFEDYGYTF. In DNA, the CDR3 is TGTGCCAGCAGTTCCCATACAGGGTTCGAGGACTATGGCTACACCTTC. The chain employs TRBV27 and TRBJ1-2; a possible D gene is TRBD1 (6 bases). The V end lost 4 bases, the J end lost 3 bases, and 18 bases lay between the germline ends. CDR1 MNHEY and CDR2 SMNVEV come from the germline V gene (reference sequence). CDR3 length: 16 residues.

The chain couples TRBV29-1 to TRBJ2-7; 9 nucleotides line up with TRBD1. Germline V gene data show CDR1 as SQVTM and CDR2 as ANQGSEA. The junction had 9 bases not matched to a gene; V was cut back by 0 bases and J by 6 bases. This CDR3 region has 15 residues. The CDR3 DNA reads TGCAGCGTTGAAGATAGCACAGGGGGCGAGGGCGAGCAGTACTTC. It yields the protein CSVEDSTGGEGEQYF.